This TCR beta chain was found in a study of liver allograft versus peripheral blood T cells. Looking at the study overall: The authors compared T cell receptor repertoires in transplanted livers with recipients' peripheral blood repertoires.

A note on this clonotype: Its target is not known. This may arise from a read error, as a much more abundant clone is one base away.

Whole-study findings and limits: According to reports, the T cell receptor repertoires inside liver allografts differed from those in peripheral blood.

Germline CDR1 and CDR2: LNHDA and SQIVND (reference sequence). Trimming shortened V by 5 bases and J by 4 bases, and 14 bases separated the two germline ends. This CDR3 region has 14 residues. In TCRdb, the reads were re-called with MiXCR into one record per CDR3 protein. The data hold 8,600 or so distinct CDR3 sequences, with about 19% observed a single time. The receptor's source is a human patient who had a liver transplant. Some T cells may originate from the graft donor. The rearrangement links TRBV19 to TRBJ1-2; D is undetermined. CDR3 sequence reads: CASSATAASYGYTF. The CDR3 bases are TGTGCCAGTAGTGCCACAGCTGCTAGCTATGGCTACACCTTC.